One and the same sample provided the 31 T cell receptor beta chains below, sequenced in a study of CD8 T cells in Susac syndrome. cDNA came from about 0.46 to 1 ug RNA primed by random hexamers. MiXCR, applied by TCRdb to the immunoSEQ multiplex PCR reads, yields one record per CDR3 protein. The sample comprises over 350,000 distinct CDR3 sequences, approximately 85% of which are singletons, and under 0.15% rests with the top ten. The specimen sequenced was CD8+ T cells from PBMCs. These receptors were collected from a human donor with multiple sclerosis.

This clonotype came up once. The CDR3 coding sequence is TGCGCCAGCAGCTTGGTCGGACTAGCGGAACAAGAGACCCAGTACTTC. It is translated as CASSLVGLAEQETQYF. The chain combines TRBV5-1 with TRBJ2-5, with TRBD2 matching over 10 bases. J lost 2 bases, V lost 0 bases, and 4 bases had no gene match. CDR3 length equals 16 residues. Germline V lookup: CDR1 SGHRS, CDR2 YFSETQ.

V is TRBV18 and J is TRBJ2-7, with 8 nucleotides matching TRBD1. The V gene end was trimmed by 2 bases and the J gene end by 2 bases; junction bases not matched to a gene: 5. CDR3 length: 15 residues. Germline CDR1 is KGHSH and CDR2 is LQKENI. Written as DNA, the CDR3 is TGTGCCAGCTCACCAGGGGACAGGACTACCTACGAGCAGTACTTC. Protein product: CASSPGDRTTYEQYF. Based on the CDR3 plus reference TRBV18 and TRBJ2-7, the full variable domain is NAGVMQNPRHLVRRRGQEARLRCSPMKGHSHVYWYRQLPEEGLKFMVYLQKENIIDESGMPKERFSAEFPKEGPSILRIQQVVRGDSAAYFCASSPGDRTTYEQYFGPGTRLTVT.

The CDR3, as DNA: TGTGCCAGCAGTTTAATTTTAGCGGGAGGGCCGGGCACAGATACGCAGTATTTT. Amino acids: CASSLILAGGPGTDTQYF. The rearrangement uses TRBV27 and TRBJ2-3; 11 bases are a match to TRBD2. V was clipped by 2 bases and J by 1 base; unmatched bases: 8. Germline lookup yields CDR1 MNHEY and CDR2 SMNVEV (reference sequence). This CDR3 is built from 18 residues.

The gene calls are TRBV12-3 or TRBV12-4 and TRBJ2-7; D is possibly TRBD2 (6 bases). The CDR3 runs 16 residues. With 5 bases removed from V and 2 bases from J, the gap between germline ends came to 19 bases. CDR3 bases: TGTGCCAGCAGTGGGGGTGGCGGGGAAAACCCCTACGAGCAGTACTTC. Protein sequence: CASSGGGGENPYEQYF.

This sequence joins TRBV6-5 and TRBJ2-5; TRBD1 is a possible D gene (5 bases). The ends were cut back, 1 base at V and 1 base at J, with 13 bases in the middle. Germline values: CDR1 MNHEY, CDR2 SVGAGI. This CDR3 contains 16 residues. CDR3 nucleotide sequence: TGTGCCAGCAGTTACTACGGACAACTCCCCCAAGAGACCCAGTACTTC. Its translation is CASSYYGQLPQETQYF.

The J gene is TRBJ1-4, the V gene TRBV2; D is unresolved. Germline-derived CDR1 and CDR2 are SNHLY and FYNNEI. The CDR3 loop spans 15 amino acids. The germline V and J ends were trimmed by 1 base and 8 bases, with 14 bases remaining between them. The CDR3 DNA is TGTGCCAGCAGTGAAGAAAGTAGGGCCAGCGAAAAACTGTTTTTT. Translated: CASSEESRASEKLFF.

The gene calls are TRBV9 and TRBJ2-7, with 10 bases lining up with TRBD1. Trimming cost V 3 bases and J 1 base; bases outside gene matches: 7. The CDR3 has 16 residues. CDR1 is SGDLS and CDR2 is YYNGEE in the germline V gene. The chain's CDR3 is CASSAGPDRGSYEQYF. The CDR3 DNA follows: TGTGCCAGCAGCGCCGGGCCGGACAGGGGGTCCTACGAGCAGTACTTC.

The V call is TRBV20-1, the J call TRBJ1-5; perhaps TRBD1 as D (6 bases). Germline V CDR1 and CDR2: DFQATT, SNEGSKA (reference sequence). V dropped 5 bases and J dropped 0 bases, with 14 bases sitting between them. The CDR3 sequence is 15 residues long. The CDR3 loop is CSALEGVDSNQPQHF. The CDR3 DNA reads TGCAGTGCTTTAGAGGGGGTCGATAGCAATCAGCCCCAGCATTTT.

This clonotype is a singleton in its sample. V and J are TRBV14 and TRBJ2-7, with 7 bases identical to TRBD1. CDR1 SGHDN and CDR2 FVKESK come from the germline V gene. The CDR3 sequence is 15 residues long. V dropped 0 bases and J dropped 2; count of bases not matched to a gene: 4. CDR3 sequence (DNA): TGTGCCAGCAGCCAAGATCTGACAGGGCCCTACGAGCAGTACTTC. This gives the protein CASSQDLTGPYEQYF.

This clonotype was seen a single time. The chain uses TRBV19 and TRBJ1-1; D may be TRBD1 (6 bases). The CDR3 is made up of 11 amino acids. V was cut by 9 bases and J by 9 bases, with 14 bases left in between. In germline, CDR1 is LNHDA, CDR2 SQIVND (reference sequence). Written as DNA, the CDR3 is TGTGCCAGCTTCGACAGGACTAAAGCTTTCTTT. Amino acids: CASFDRTKAFF.

This clonotype came up once. This rearrangement joins TRBV7-6 to TRBJ2-3; 8 nucleotides match TRBD1. The V gene's germline CDR1 is SGHVS and CDR2 FNYEAQ. The CDR3 length is 15 residues. The ends lost 2 bases at V and 3 bases at J; junction bases unmatched: 4. The CDR3, as DNA: TGTGCCAGCAGCTTAACCGGGACAGGAACAGATACGCAGTATTTT. This gives the protein CASSLTGTGTDTQYF.

V usage is TRBV30 and J usage is TRBJ1-2, with a tentative D call TRBD1 (5 bases). This CDR3 comprises 14 residues. The ends were cut back, 0 bases at V and 3 bases at J, with 11 bases in the middle. Germline CDR1 reads GTSNPN; CDR2 reads SVGIG (reference sequence). The CDR3 sequence is CAWSVGDGYYGYTF. CDR3 DNA: TGTGCCTGGAGTGTAGGGGACGGATACTATGGCTACACCTTC.

The rearrangement links TRBV28 to TRBJ2-3; 14 bases match TRBD2. This CDR3 is built from 18 residues. Trimming at V came to 4 bases and at J to 0 bases, leaving 6 bases not matched to a gene. Germline V gives CDR1 MDHEN, CDR2 SYDVKM. CDR3 sequence reads: CASSSGTSGSYSTDTQYF. CDR3 coding DNA: TGTGCCAGCAGTTCCGGGACTAGCGGGAGCTATAGCACAGATACGCAGTATTTT.

V and J are TRBV6-5 and TRBJ1-5; 7 nucleotides match TRBD1. The CDR3 sequence is 20 residues long. V shed 0 bases and J 7 bases; nucleotides not matched to a gene: 21. CDR1 MNHEY and CDR2 SVGAGI come from the germline V gene. CDR3 region: CASSYSNRGQWRVVGQPQHF. The CDR3 nucleotides are TGTGCCAGCAGTTACTCGAACAGGGGCCAATGGAGGGTTGTGGGACAGCCCCAGCATTTT.

This clonotype was counted only a few times. The V gene is TRBV29-1, the J gene TRBJ2-7, with 8 bases aligning to TRBD1. Trimming took 8 bases from V and 5 from J; bases not matched to a gene: 11. Germline CDR1 SQVTM, CDR2 ANQGSEA. This CDR3 has 13 amino acids. The CDR3 DNA reads TGCAGCATTACCGGGACAGGTTCCCACGAGCAGTACTTC. It specifies CSITGTGSHEQYF.

V usage is TRBV29-1 and J usage is TRBJ2-1; D uncertain. Trimming took 5 bases from V and 5 from J, leaving 13 bases between them. Per the germline V gene, CDR1 is SQVTM and CDR2 is ANQGSEA. The CDR3 runs to 13 residues. CDR3 residues: CSVSPGANNEQFF. CDR3 in DNA: TGCAGCGTTTCCCCCGGCGCAAACAATGAGCAGTTCTTC.

This chain uses TRBV15 with TRBJ2-5; 7 nucleotides agree with TRBD1. Looked up from germline, CDR1 is LNHNV and CDR2 is YYDKDF (reference sequence). J lost 5 bases, V lost 1 base, and 4 bases had no gene match. The CDR3 runs to 14 residues. The CDR3 sequence: CATSRGGGLETQYF. The CDR3 coding sequence is TGTGCCACCAGCAGAGGAGGGGGCCTGGAGACCCAGTACTTC.

The chain carries TRBV9 and TRBJ1-2; D remains ambiguous. The CDR3 is made up of 16 amino acids. Trimming removed 3 bases at V and 0 bases at J, with 15 bases between. Germline V gene data show CDR1 as SGDLS and CDR2 as YYNGEE. The CDR3 DNA is TGTGCCAGCAGCGCCAGTTTCTGGGTAGCTAACTATGGCTACACCTTC. Its translation: CASSASFWVANYGYTF. The full variable domain, completed using reference TRBV9 and TRBJ1-2, is DSGVTQTPKHLITATGQRVTLRCSPRSGDLSVYWYQQSLDQGLQFLIQYYNGEERAKGNILERFSAQQFPDLHSELNLSSLELGDSALYFCASSASFWVANYGYTFGSGTRLTVV.

The rearrangement joins TRBV30 to TRBJ1-3; 9 bases match TRBD1. Germline CDR1 is GTSNPN and CDR2 is SVGIG (reference sequence). Trimming took 2 bases from V and 3 from J; bases not matched to a gene: 8. CDR3 length: 16 amino acids. This chain's CDR3 is CAWSYNGQGFGNTIYF. The DNA for the CDR3 is TGTGCCTGGAGTTATAACGGACAGGGGTTTGGAAACACCATATATTTT.

This sequence joins TRBV30 and TRBJ1-1; possibly TRBD1 for D (5 bases). The CDR3 consists of 14 residues. Germline V gene lookup returns CDR1 GTSNPN and CDR2 SVGIG (reference sequence). Trimming took off 1 base at V and 0 bases at J, with 9 bases between the two ends. The CDR3 reads CAWSGGGLNTEAFF. Written as DNA, the CDR3 is TGTGCCTGGAGTGGGGGCGGCCTGAACACTGAAGCTTTCTTT.

The chain links TRBV4-1 to TRBJ1-1; D call uncertain. Trimming stripped 0 bases from V and 5 bases from J, with 7 bases between. CDR1 and CDR2 from the germline V gene are MGHRA and YSYEKL. The CDR3 runs to 13 residues. CDR3 sequence (DNA): TGCGCCAGCAGCCAAGACAGTGCGACTGAAGCTTTCTTT. Translating it yields CASSQDSATEAFF.

V is TRBV7-9 and J is TRBJ2-6; perhaps TRBD1 as D (5 bases). The CDR3 length is 15 residues. The V gene lost 5 bases and the J gene lost 1 base, with 9 bases spanning the gap. The germline CDR1 and CDR2 sequences are SEHNR and FQNEAQ (reference sequence). The CDR3 DNA reads TGTGCCAGCAGCAAAACAGGTTCTGGGGCCAACGTCCTGACTTTC. It translates to CASSKTGSGANVLTF.

This chain connects TRBV6-1 to TRBJ2-1; weak D call: TRBD1 (5 bases). The CDR3 sequence is 16 residues long. Germline V CDR1 and CDR2: MNHNS, SASEGT. Trimming pared 6 bases from V and 2 bases from J, leaving 17 bases between. Written as DNA, the CDR3 is TGTGCCAGCAGCCTGGTTTTAGGGGCCCCCTACAATGAGCAGTTCTTC. It specifies CASSLVLGAPYNEQFF.

The J gene is TRBJ1-6, the V gene TRBV13; D is uncertain. Per germline, CDR1 PRHDT and CDR2 FYEKMQ (reference sequence). V was pared by 2 bases and J by 5 bases, with 16 bases between. The CDR3 is made up of 17 amino acids. CDR3 DNA: TGTGCCAGCAGCTTAAAAAGTTGGCCTCCCGATAATTCACCCCTCCACTTT. This gives the protein CASSLKSWPPDNSPLHF.

The V and J genes are TRBV11-2 and TRBJ1-1, with 7 bases lining up with TRBD1. J was trimmed by 1 base and V by 5 bases; bases with no gene match: 13. Per the germline V gene, CDR1 is SGHAT and CDR2 is FQNNGV. The CDR3 is 17 residues long. CDR3 protein: CASSPWTGPKENTEAFF. The CDR3 coding sequence is TGTGCCAGCAGCCCATGGACAGGCCCTAAAGAGAACACTGAAGCTTTCTTT.

This chain joins TRBV2 and TRBJ2-7, with D perhaps matching TRBD1 (5 bases). Trimming took 2 bases from V and 5 from J, leaving 10 bases between them. From germline, CDR1 is SNHLY and CDR2 FYNNEI. This CDR3 comprises 13 residues. Written as DNA, the CDR3 is TGTGCCAGCAGTGAAATCAGGGAAGACGAGCAGTACTTC. This translates into CASSEIREDEQYF.

The CDR3 reads CASSPSYSLNTEAFF. CDR3 in DNA: TGTGCCAGCAGCCCTTCTTACAGCTTGAACACTGAAGCTTTCTTT. The rearrangement uses TRBV12-3 or TRBV12-4 and TRBJ1-1; D gene unclear. The CDR3 has 15 amino acids. Trimming took 6 bases from V and 0 from J, leaving 14 bases between them.

This chain connects TRBV14 to TRBJ2-7, with D perhaps assigned TRBD1 or TRBD2 (5 bases each). Germline assignment: CDR1 SGHDN and CDR2 FVKESK. Trimming took off 4 bases at V and 3 bases at J, with 13 bases between the two ends. This CDR3 spans 14 amino acids. CDR3 bases: TGTGCCAGCAGCCGGGACGGTACGTTCTACGAGCAGTACTTC. Residues: CASSRDGTFYEQYF.

This chain uses TRBV27 with TRBJ2-7; D ambiguous. Trimming took off 5 bases at V and 0 bases at J, with 17 bases between the two ends. Germline V gene data show CDR1 as MNHEY and CDR2 as SMNVEV (reference sequence). CDR3 size: 16 residues. DNA for the CDR3: TGTGCCAGCAGTACAGACCGGGCCACCATCTCCTACGAGCAGTACTTC. It yields the protein CASSTDRATISYEQYF.

V usage is TRBV4-1 and J usage is TRBJ2-5, with TRBD2 identical over 10 bases. Germline V gives CDR1 MGHRA, CDR2 YSYEKL. The CDR3 is made up of 17 amino acids. Unmatched junction bases numbered 9, after V lost 4 bases and J lost 1 base. The CDR3 region has the DNA TGCGCCAGCAGCCCTAGGGATCTAGCGGGAGTCCAAGAGACCCAGTACTTC. Translating gives CASSPRDLAGVQETQYF.

This clonotype was seen only a few times. The V gene is TRBV14, the J gene TRBJ2-7; D remains ambiguous. With 0 bases removed from V and 0 bases from J, the gap between germline ends came to 6 bases. The CDR3 spans 14 residues. In germline, CDR1 is SGHDN, CDR2 FVKESK. The CDR3 DNA follows: TGTGCCAGCAGCCAAGATCCGAGCTCCTACGAGCAGTACTTC. Translating gives CASSQDPSSYEQYF.